This TCR beta chain is drawn from a study of T cell clonotyping in hematopoietic cell transplantation. Germline CDR1 reads SGHRS; CDR2 reads YFSETQ. This CDR3 has 13 residues. The germline V and J ends were trimmed by 2 bases and 2 bases, with 4 bases remaining between them. Whole-study results and caveats: Recipient TCR diversity dropped after transplant; expanded clonotypes rose from day 30 to 180. Higher Inverse Simpson Index values in graft donor and pretransplant recipient predicted broader posttransplant TCR diversity. At the given depth, recipient repertoires were over 95% de novo clonotypes. Cells were unsorted, so CD4 and CD8 contributions were not separated.

Using immunoSEQ multiplex PCR, the repertoire was profiled, and TCRdb retains in-frame clones only, with some absent. The sample yields approximately 20,000 clones, 65% to 85% seen once. This clone was observed a handful of times. Antigen specificity is unknown. This sequence joins TRBV5-1 and TRBJ2-2; D remains unclear. Sequencing was performed on peripheral blood mononuclear cells. This TCR was recovered from a man in his 60s in good health. Some clones in this sample may be carry-over from other donors' samples. CDR3 region: CASSFDNTGELFF. CDR3 sequence (DNA): TGCGCCAGCAGCTTCGATAACACCGGGGAGCTGTTTTTT.